The 32 T cell receptor beta chains reported below all come from one sample, sequenced in a study of blood T cell repertoires in COVID-19. Data came from immunoSEQ multiplex PCR; TCRdb stores just in-frame clones and leaves some out. Of 200,000 to 250,000 clones detected, approximately 88% appear once; the ten largest clones hold about 6.5%. Sequencing was done on a sample of peripheral blood. Receptor source: a man in his 60s who had recovered from COVID-19.

The chain is built from TRBV28 and TRBJ1-3; perhaps TRBD1 as D (6 bases). The CDR3 runs 14 residues. Germline values: CDR1 MDHEN, CDR2 SYDVKM. The ends were cut back, 6 bases at V and 1 base at J, with 10 bases in the middle. The CDR3 region is CASRPGTSGNTIYF. CDR3 sequence (DNA): TGTGCCAGCAGGCCAGGGACATCTGGAAACACCATATATTTT. The full variable domain, completed using reference TRBV28 and TRBJ1-3, is DVKVTQSSRYLVKRTGEKVFLECVQDMDHENMFWYRQDPGLGLRLIYFSYDVKMKEKGDIPEGYSVSREKKERFSLILESASTNQTSMYLCASRPGTSGNTIYFGEGSWLTVV.

Only one count was recorded for this clone. The V gene is TRBV5-4, the J gene TRBJ2-2, with TRBD1 matching 7 bases. Per germline, CDR1 SGHNT and CDR2 YYREEE (reference sequence). The CDR3 length is 15 residues. V shed 4 bases, J shed 0 bases, and the junction held 3 bases outside the gene matches. CDR3 sequence: CASSTGTANTGELFF. CDR3 sequence (DNA): TGTGCCAGCAGCACCGGGACAGCGAACACCGGGGAGCTGTTTTTT.

This sequence joins TRBV9 and TRBJ2-5; the match to TRBD2 covers 7 bases. The junction had 3 bases not matched to a gene; V was cut back by 3 bases and J by 4 bases. The germline V gene has CDR1 SGDLS and CDR2 YYNGEE. This CDR3 has 13 residues. DNA for the CDR3: TGTGCCAGCAGCGGGGTAGCGGGAGAGACCCAGTACTTC. Amino acid sequence: CASSGVAGETQYF.

V usage is TRBV7-2 and J usage is TRBJ2-7; maybe TRBD2 (6 bases). There are 16 residues in the CDR3. V was cut by 5 bases and J by 3 bases, with 20 bases left in between. From germline, CDR1 is SGHTA and CDR2 FQGNSA. CDR3: CASSPTRRGAGYEQYF. The CDR3, as DNA: TGTGCCAGCAGCCCTACCCGGAGGGGCGCGGGCTACGAGCAGTACTTC. Looking up the rest from reference TRBV7-2 and TRBJ2-7 gives the full variable domain: GAGVSQSPSNKVTEKGKDVELRCDPISGHTALYWYRQSLGQGLEFLIYFQGNSAPDKSGLPSDRFSAERTGGSVSTLTIQRTQQEDSAVYLCASSPTRRGAGYEQYFGPGTRLTVT.

The V gene is TRBV4-2, the J gene TRBJ1-4, with D unresolved. Germline V gives CDR1 LGHNA, CDR2 YNFKEQ. The length of the CDR3 is 19 residues. Trimming cost V 1 base and J 5 bases, with 23 bases left between them. CDR3 residues: CASSQAINEATGRNEKLFF. In nucleotides, the CDR3 is TGTGCCAGCAGCCAAGCCATTAATGAGGCTACGGGGAGAAATGAAAAACTGTTTTTT.

The chain joins TRBV6-5 to TRBJ2-2; 7 nucleotides match TRBD1. CDR1 and CDR2 (germline): MNHEY, SVGAGI. There are 14 residues in the CDR3. V trimming: 7 bases; J trimming: 8 bases; junction bases outside the gene matches: 10. CDR3 protein: CASTGTAYSGELFF. CDR3 bases: TGTGCCAGCACGGGGACAGCTTACTCTGGGGAGCTGTTTTTT.

The rearrangement uses TRBV6-5 and TRBJ1-1, with 8 bases fitting TRBD1. There are 15 residues in the CDR3. The trim removed 8 bases at V and 4 bases at J, leaving 12 bases unmatched. In germline, CDR1 is MNHEY, CDR2 SVGAGI. The CDR3: CASRTPSTGGTEAFF. The CDR3 region has the DNA TGTGCCAGCCGTACCCCGTCTACAGGGGGCACTGAAGCTTTCTTT.

The V call is TRBV5-1, the J call TRBJ2-7; the D gene is possibly TRBD2 (6 bases). The CDR3 length is 16 residues. Trimming removed 0 bases at V and 6 bases at J, with 19 bases between. Germline CDR1 and CDR2: SGHRS and YFSETQ. In DNA, the CDR3 is TGCGCCAGCAGCTTGGGAGTTCGGAGGGTATCAGGCGAGCAGTACTTC. Its protein is CASSLGVRRVSGEQYF.

This chain uses TRBV7-2 with TRBJ2-2; possible D gene TRBD1, 5 bases. Germline V CDR1 and CDR2: SGHTA, FQGNSA. The germline V and J ends were trimmed by 5 bases and 0 bases, with 10 bases remaining between them. The CDR3 runs to 15 residues. The CDR3 DNA reads TGTGCCAGCAGCCTGCAGGGCGCGAACACCGGGGAGCTGTTTTTT. It translates to CASSLQGANTGELFF.

CDR3 sequence (DNA): TGTGCCAGCAGCTTAATGGGAAGGTCAGGGGGCGACTATGGCTACACCTTC. It codes for CASSLMGRSGGDYGYTF. V gene TRBV7-3 combines with J gene TRBJ1-2, with 8 bases that match TRBD1. Germline V gene lookup returns CDR1 SGHTA and CDR2 FQGTGA. V shed 1 base and J 3 bases; nucleotides not matched to a gene: 10. The CDR3 sequence is 17 residues long.

The rearrangement uses TRBV5-6 and TRBJ2-5, with unresolved D. The germline V gene encodes CDR1 SGHDT and CDR2 YYEEEE. There are 13 residues in the CDR3. V gave up 4 bases and J gave up 3 bases, with 10 bases separating them. The CDR3 sequence: CASSPRPEETQYF. The DNA of the CDR3 is TGTGCCAGCAGCCCTAGGCCCGAAGAGACCCAGTACTTC.

The chain couples TRBV19 to TRBJ2-1; 9 positions agree with TRBD2. The CDR3 consists of 15 residues. The J segment lost 8 bases and the V segment lost 5 bases, leaving 10 bases of the junction unmatched. The germline V gene encodes CDR1 LNHDA and CDR2 SQIVND (reference sequence). The CDR3 protein is CASSPGTSLVDEQFF. DNA of the CDR3: TGTGCCAGTAGTCCCGGGACTAGCCTCGTTGATGAGCAGTTCTTC.

V and J are TRBV15 and TRBJ2-7; D perhaps matches TRBD2 (5 bases). Deletions cut 3 bases from V and 7 bases from J, with 19 bases between. Germline V gene sequence: CDR1 LNHNV, CDR2 YYDKDF (reference sequence). The CDR3 contains 15 residues. The CDR3 protein is CATSRRAGYVREQYF. CDR3 sequence (DNA): TGTGCCACCAGCAGGAGGGCGGGCTATGTACGGGAGCAGTACTTC.

The rearrangement joins TRBV9 to TRBJ2-3, with 7 bases that match TRBD2. The trim removed 4 bases at V and 5 bases at J, leaving 13 bases unmatched. CDR1 SGDLS and CDR2 YYNGEE come from the germline V gene. This CDR3 is built from 16 residues. Here the CDR3 DNA reads TGTGCCAGCAGCTCCTCCAGCGGGGTTGGAGGAGATACGCAGTATTTT. Translating it yields CASSSSSGVGGDTQYF.

This chain joins TRBV27 and TRBJ1-6; TRBD1 is a possible D gene (6 bases). Germline CDR1 reads MNHEY; CDR2 reads SMNVEV (reference sequence). V lost 8 bases and J lost 3, with 17 bases in between. The CDR3 length is 16 residues. CDR3 DNA sequence: TGTGCCAGCTTATACAGGGCAAATCTCTATAATTCACCCCTCCACTTT. This sequence encodes CASLYRANLYNSPLHF.

As concerns this clone: Germline is not matched at one junction end, which may reflect a read error. The chain combines TRBV7-7 with TRBJ2-2; D is perhaps TRBD1 (8 bases). In germline, CDR1 is SSHAT, CDR2 FNYEAQ (reference sequence). This CDR3 comprises 14 residues. The DNA of the CDR3 is TGTGCTAGCAGCGGGACAGGAAACACCGGGGAGCTGTTTTTT. Protein sequence: CASSGTGNTGELFF.

The chain recombines TRBV7-2 with TRBJ2-1; 8 bases agree with TRBD1. The CDR3 totals 15 residues. V was pared by 1 base and J by 2 bases, with 1 base of the junction left unmatched. Germline V gene data show CDR1 as SGHTA and CDR2 as FQGNSA. CDR3 bases: TGTGCCAGCAGCTTAGACAGGGGGGCCTACAATGAGCAGTTCTTC. It is translated as CASSLDRGAYNEQFF.

This clone has a handful of counts. The V call is TRBV4-3, the J call TRBJ2-3; D is unclear. Per the germline V gene, CDR1 is LGHNA and CDR2 is YSLEER. The CDR3 spans 14 residues. Trimming shortened V by 0 bases and J by 7 bases, and 11 bases separated the two germline ends. The CDR3 region has the DNA TGCGCCAGCAGCCAAGAATCTAGTCAGAATACGCAGTATTTT. Translation: CASSQESSQNTQYF.

The gene calls are TRBV30 and TRBJ2-5, with 14 bases fitting TRBD2. Germline assignment: CDR1 GTSNPN and CDR2 SVGIG (reference sequence). This CDR3 has 16 amino acids. The trim removed 8 bases at V and 4 bases at J, leaving 12 bases unmatched. CDR3 in DNA: TGTGCCAACCGACTAGCGGGAGGGTCAGGGCCAGAGACCCAGTACTTC. As protein: CANRLAGGSGPETQYF. Drawing the rest from reference TRBV30 and TRBJ2-5, the complete variable domain is SQTIHQWPATLVQPVGSPLSLECTVEGTSNPNLYWYRQAAGRGLQLLFYSVGIGQISSEVPQNLSASRPQDRQFILSSKKLLLSDSGFYLCANRLAGGSGPETQYFGPGTRLLVL.

This clone was detected only once. The V and J genes are TRBV11-2 and TRBJ2-7, with 9 bases matching TRBD2. Germline CDR1 reads SGHAT; CDR2 reads FQNNGV. The CDR3 runs to 15 residues. The V segment lost 6 bases and the J segment 2 bases; nucleotides outside the gene matches: 8. The CDR3 sequence: CASRFSGGQTYEQYF. The CDR3 DNA is TGTGCCAGCAGGTTTAGCGGGGGCCAAACCTACGAGCAGTACTTC.

The genes are TRBV7-9 and TRBJ1-2; tentatively, D is TRBD1 (6 bases). The V gene lost 6 bases and the J gene lost 1 base, with 9 bases spanning the gap. CDR1 is SEHNR, CDR2 FQNEAQ, per germline (reference sequence). CDR3 length: 13 amino acids. The CDR3 DNA sequence: TGTGCCAGCAGTATGGACAGTAACTATGGCTACACCTTC. Its translation is CASSMDSNYGYTF.

This rearrangement joins TRBV20-1 to TRBJ1-5, with D unresolved. Germline loops: CDR1 DFQATT, CDR2 SNEGSKA (reference sequence). Deletions cut 3 bases from V and 2 bases from J, with 8 bases between. The CDR3 totals 13 residues. The chain's CDR3 is CSASSIGNQPQHF. CDR3 nucleotide sequence: TGCAGTGCTAGTTCCATTGGCAATCAGCCCCAGCATTTT.

V gene TRBV6-2 or TRBV6-3 combines with J gene TRBJ1-5, with 11 bases fitting TRBD1. V was clipped by 5 bases and J by 16 bases; unmatched bases: 7. Germline values: CDR1 MNHEY, CDR2 SVGEGT. This CDR3 has 12 amino acids. The CDR3 region has the DNA TGTGCCAGCAGTACTAGGACAGGGGGCACTCATTTT. Translation: CASSTRTGGTHF.

This clone has a single count. The V gene is TRBV4-1, the J gene TRBJ1-2; D gene unclear. CDR3 length equals 15 residues. Germline values: CDR1 MGHRA, CDR2 YSYEKL. Deletions cut 1 base from V and 4 bases from J, with 13 bases between. The DNA for the CDR3 is TGCGCCAGCAGCCAAGCTTTAGCCAACGGCTATGGCTACACCTTC. Its translation: CASSQALANGYGYTF.

This rearrangement joins TRBV6-5 to TRBJ2-1; 7 bases fit TRBD1. Germline CDR1 is MNHEY and CDR2 is SVGAGI. Unmatched junction bases numbered 9, after V lost 8 bases and J lost 2 bases. The CDR3 runs 15 residues. The CDR3 nucleotides are TGTGCCAGCTCCCTAAACAGGGGACCCTACAATGAGCAGTTCTTC. Translation gives CASSLNRGPYNEQFF.

The rearrangement joins TRBV19 to TRBJ2-7; 9 bases fit TRBD2. This CDR3 is 13 amino acids long. Germline V lookup: CDR1 LNHDA, CDR2 SQIVND (reference sequence). Losses at the gene ends were 6 bases for V and 6 bases for J; bases not matched to a gene: 6. DNA for the CDR3: TGTGCCAGTAGGAGGCGGGAGGGTTTCGAGCAGTACTTC. Translation: CASRRREGFEQYF. Full variable domain (outside the CDR3, taken from reference TRBV19 and TRBJ2-7): DGGITQSPKYLFRKEGQNVTLSCEQNLNHDAMYWYRQDPGQGLRLIYYSQIVNDFQKGDIAEGYSVSREKKESFPLTVTSAQKNPTAFYLCASRRREGFEQYFGPGTRLTVT.

The chain uses TRBV7-2 and TRBJ2-3; D gene uncertain. V dropped 0 bases and J dropped 4 bases, with 11 bases sitting between them. Per germline, CDR1 SGHTA and CDR2 FQGNSA. CDR3 length: 15 residues. The CDR3 here is CASSLASSRADTQYF. The CDR3 DNA reads TGTGCCAGCAGCTTAGCTTCGTCTCGGGCAGATACGCAGTATTTT.

V is TRBV27 and J is TRBJ2-2; 7 bases match TRBD2. This CDR3 is 15 amino acids long. CDR1 and CDR2 (germline): MNHEY, SMNVEV (reference sequence). The V and J ends lost 5 bases and 4 bases, in that order; junction bases with no gene match: 7. The CDR3 reads CASSTSGMTTGELFF. The CDR3 DNA reads as TGTGCCAGCAGTACAAGCGGGATGACCACCGGGGAGCTGTTTTTT.

The gene calls are TRBV7-9 and TRBJ1-1, with 8 bases matching TRBD1. The CDR3 has 14 residues. V shed 5 bases and J 5 bases; nucleotides not matched to a gene: 7. CDR1 and CDR2 (germline): SEHNR, FQNEAQ (reference sequence). The CDR3 DNA follows: TGTGCCAGCAGCCTTTCAGGGGGCAGGACTGAAGCTTTCTTT. It codes for CASSLSGGRTEAFF.

J is TRBJ1-2 and V is TRBV5-1, with 7 bases that match TRBD1. The CDR3 loop spans 13 amino acids. Germline V lookup: CDR1 SGHRS, CDR2 YFSETQ. V was clipped by 0 bases and J by 7 bases; unmatched bases: 3. In DNA form, the CDR3 reads TGCGCCAGCAGCTTGGAGGGGGCCGCTGGCTACACCTTC. Translation: CASSLEGAAGYTF.

The chain carries TRBV7-2 and TRBJ2-3; the D gene is possibly TRBD2 (7 bases). V was clipped by 4 bases and J by 0 bases, with 14 bases between them. This CDR3 is built from 16 residues. In germline, CDR1 is SGHTA, CDR2 FQGNSA. As DNA, the CDR3 is TGTGCCAGCAGCTCCGTTGGGGGGGCCAGCACAGATACGCAGTATTTT. Its translation: CASSSVGGASTDTQYF.

V is TRBV3-1 (or the pseudogene TRBV3-2) and J is TRBJ1-6; the D is unclear. V was pared by 0 bases and J by 3 bases, with 9 bases between. The germline V gene encodes CDR1 LGHDT and CDR2 YNNKEL (reference sequence). This CDR3 is 16 amino acids long. The CDR3 region has the DNA TGTGCCAGCAGCCAAGATCCCCCAGGCTATAATTCACCCCTCCACTTT. It codes for CASSQDPPGYNSPLHF.